This is a list of T cell receptor beta chains from one sample in a study of blood T cell repertoires in COVID-19. The repertoire was sequenced with immunoSEQ multiplex PCR; TCRdb's copy has only in-frame clones and lacks some. The table shows fewer than 110,000 clones, with 85% occurring only once. The sample consisted of peripheral blood. The origin of the receptors is a woman in her seventies with active or convalescent COVID-19. The CDR3 runs from the conserved cysteine through the conserved F or W. A D gene is named only where the DNA matches it firmly. Expanded clones get a size class; other rows say once, few or many, or leave the size out.

clone_size d_call j_call v_call cdr3_nt cdr3_aa
few TRBD1 TRBJ1-6 TRBV2 TGTGCCAGCAGTACGGACAGGGGATGGTCACCCCTCCACTTT CASSTDRGWSPLHF
NA TRBD2 TRBJ2-1 TRBV10-1 TGCGCCAGCACGCTTCTAGCGGCCTACAATGAGCAGTTCTTC CASTLLAAYNEQFF
NA NA TRBJ1-1 TRBV6-5 TGTGCCAGCAGTTACCTAGAATCTGGGAACACTGAAGCTTTCTTT CASSYLESGNTEAFF
NA TRBD2 TRBJ2-3 TRBV18 TGTGCCAGCTCCAGCCTAGCGGGAGCCACAGATACGCAGTATTTT CASSSLAGATDTQYF
NA NA TRBJ1-4 TRBV11-3 TGTGCCAGCAGCTTAGACGGGACAAAGGGTGAAAAACTGTTTTTT CASSLDGTKGEKLFF
NA TRBD1 TRBJ1-6 TRBV12-3/TRBV12-4 TGTGCCAGCACCCGACAGGGTAATTCACCCCTCCACTTT CASTRQGNSPLHF
NA NA TRBJ2-7 TRBV5-1 TGCGCCAGCAGCCTACTTCCTAGCGACTACGAGCAGTACTTC CASSLLPSDYEQYF
NA NA TRBJ1-1 TRBV9 TGTGCCAGCAGCGTACAGGTGAACACTGAAGCTTTCTTT CASSVQVNTEAFF
NA NA TRBJ2-5 TRBV7-9 TGTGCCAGCAGCATCGGGATTCAAGAGACCCAGTACTTC CASSIGIQETQYF
NA NA TRBJ1-1 TRBV30 TGTGCCTGGAGTGGAACTTCAGGCGCTGAAGCTTTCTTT CAWSGTSGAEAFF
once TRBD1 TRBJ2-1 TRBV19 TGTGCCAGTAGTATAGGACAGGGGGCCTACAATGAGCAGTTCTTC CASSIGQGAYNEQFF
NA TRBD1 TRBJ2-2 TRBV19 TGTGCCAGTAACCTCGGACAGGGGGCCCCCGGGGAGCTGTTTTTT CASNLGQGAPGELFF
NA TRBD2 TRBJ2-5 TRBV19 TGTGCCAGTAGAGAGCGGGGGAGCCAAGAGACCCAGTACTTC CASRERGSQETQYF
once TRBD2 TRBJ2-7 TRBV7-2 TGTGCCAGCCGGAGCGGGGGGGATTACGAGCAGTACTTC CASRSGGDYEQYF
few NA TRBJ1-1 TRBV30 TGTGCCTGGAGTGTGGGGGGGCGCTTGGTAGCTTTCTTT CAWSVGGRLVAFF
NA TRBD2 TRBJ2-2 TRBV6-2/TRBV6-3 TGTGCCAGCAGTGGTCCGTCGACTAGCGGGAGGTATGAGGCCGGGGAGCTGTTTTTT CASSGPSTSGRYEAGELFF
NA TRBD1 TRBJ2-3 TRBV6-5 TGTGCCAGCACTAACGGACAGGGGATCACAGATACGCAGTATTTT CASTNGQGITDTQYF
NA NA TRBJ1-5 TRBV7-9 TGTGCCAGCAACCTCGGAGTCAATCAGCCCCAGCATTTT CASNLGVNQPQHF
NA NA TRBJ2-5 TRBV9 TGTGCCAGCAGCGTAGGTACTGCTGAAGAGACCCAGTACTTC CASSVGTAEETQYF
NA TRBD2 TRBJ2-5 TRBV5-1 TGCGCCAGCAGCTTGCCTAGCGGGGGAGAAGAGACCCAGTACTTC CASSLPSGGEETQYF
NA TRBD1 TRBJ1-1 TRBV6-5 TGTGCCAGCAGGCGGGACAGGGGGACGAACACTGAAGCTTTCTTT CASRRDRGTNTEAFF
NA TRBD2 TRBJ2-5 TRBV3-1/TRBV3-2 TGTGCCAGCAGCCAGACTAGCGAGGAGACCCAGTACTTC CASSQTSEETQYF
NA NA TRBJ1-1 TRBV7-9 TGTGCCAGCAGTTCGACTTACACTGAAGCTTTCTTT CASSSTYTEAFF
NA TRBD1 TRBJ2-1 TRBV11-3 TGTGCCAGCAGATCGGGACAGGGGACCTACAATGAGCAGTTCTTC CASRSGQGTYNEQFF
NA NA TRBJ1-2 TRBV4-3 TGCGCCAGCAGCCAAGATAGCGTCAGTTCTAACTATGGCTACACCTTC CASSQDSVSSNYGYTF
few TRBD2 TRBJ2-7 TRBV19 TGTGCCAGTAGTGGGACCCGGACTAGCCCTGGCGAGCAGTACTTC CASSGTRTSPGEQYF
NA TRBD2 TRBJ2-1 TRBV7-2 TGTGCCAGCAGCCCCCTAGGGCTAGCGGGCCAGAGCTCCTACAATGAGCAGTTCTTC CASSPLGLAGQSSYNEQFF
NA NA TRBJ2-3 TRBV5-1 TGCGCCAGCAGCTTAAGCAGGGCAACAGATACGCAGTATTTT CASSLSRATDTQYF
NA NA TRBJ1-5 TRBV19 TGTGCCAGTAGGGCAGGGGTGCCCAATCAGCCCCAGCATTTT CASRAGVPNQPQHF
NA NA TRBJ1-5 TRBV5-6 TGTGCCAGCAGCCGTCGCGGGGGGGCTGGCAATCAGCCCCAGCATTTT CASSRRGGAGNQPQHF
NA NA TRBJ1-2 TRBV5-1 TGCGCCAGCAGCTTCAACCCCTTGGGGCCATCTAACTATGGCTACACCTTC CASSFNPLGPSNYGYTF
NA TRBD1 TRBJ1-6 TRBV6-5 TGTGCCAGCAGTTACCTGGCAGGGGGTAATTCACCCCTCCACTTT CASSYLAGGNSPLHF
NA NA TRBJ2-5 TRBV29-1 TGCAGCGTTGAACAGTACGGGAGTGCCGGGGAGACCCAGTACTTC CSVEQYGSAGETQYF
NA TRBD2 TRBJ2-7 TRBV7-2 TGTGCCAGCAGGGGGGGGCGGGAGGTCTACGAGCAGTACTTC CASRGGREVYEQYF
once TRBD1 TRBJ1-5 TRBV18 TGTGCCAGCTCACAGGGGGCCGGAGACCAGCCCCAGCATTTT CASSQGAGDQPQHF
NA TRBD2 TRBJ2-7 TRBV30 TGTGCCTGGAGTAAGCGGGGGATCGAGCAGTACTTC CAWSKRGIEQYF
few NA TRBJ1-2 TRBV27 TGTGCCAGCAGTCCCTCGGTAACCTACTATGGCTACACCTTC CASSPSVTYYGYTF
NA NA TRBJ1-4 TRBV6-5 TGTGCCAGCAGTTACTCGGGGGGTACAACTAATGAAAAACTGTTTTTT CASSYSGGTTNEKLFF
NA NA TRBJ1-5 TRBV27 TGTGCCAGCAGTTTTGTAGGGGACACTAATCAGCCCCAGCATTTT CASSFVGDTNQPQHF
NA NA TRBJ1-1 TRBV20-1 TGCAGTGAGGGAGGGAACACTGAAGCTTTCTTT CSEGGNTEAFF
NA TRBD2 TRBJ2-2 TRBV11-2 TGTGCCAGCAGCTTAGGGACTAGCGGGAGCTCGGAGCTGTTTTTT CASSLGTSGSSELFF
NA NA TRBJ1-6 TRBV10-3 TGTGCCATCAGCCGGGAAGGACATAATTCACCCCTCCACTTT CAISREGHNSPLHF
NA NA TRBJ1-6 TRBV19 TGTGCCAGTAGTACCAGGAATAATTCACCCCTCCACTTT CASSTRNNSPLHF
once NA TRBJ2-3 TRBV24-1 TGTGCCACCAGGAGTGGACAGAGCACAGATACGCAGTATTTT CATRSGQSTDTQYF
NA NA TRBJ1-5 TRBV6-5 TGTGCCAGCAGACGACAGCCCGATAGCAATCAGCCCCAGCATTTT CASRRQPDSNQPQHF
NA NA TRBJ1-3 TRBV15 TGTGCCACCAGCAGGGTCACTCCAGCGTTCTCTGGAAACACCATATATTTT CATSRVTPAFSGNTIYF
NA TRBD2 TRBJ2-1 TRBV20-1 TGCAGTGCTAGTCGGCTAGCGGATGGTGAGCAGTTCTTC CSASRLADGEQFF
NA TRBD1 TRBJ1-1 TRBV9 TGTGCCAGCAGCGCTCAAGGGGGCTTGGGCACTGAAGCTTTCTTT CASSAQGGLGTEAFF
NA TRBD1 TRBJ2-7 TRBV29-1 TGCAGCGCCACGGGACAGGCTCCCTACGAGCAGTACTTC CSATGQAPYEQYF
NA TRBD1 TRBJ2-1 TRBV4-3 TGCGCCAGCAGCCAAGTACCGACAGGGGTCCCACCTTACAATGAGCAGTTCTTC CASSQVPTGVPPYNEQFF
NA TRBD2 TRBJ2-2 TRBV9 TGTGCCAGCAGCGTAGGGCTAGCGGGGGACCCCGGGGAGCTGTTTTTT CASSVGLAGDPGELFF
NA NA TRBJ2-6 TRBV18 TGTGCCAGCTCACCTCCATACAGATCCGTCTCTGGGGCCAACGTCCTGACTTTC CASSPPYRSVSGANVLTF
few NA TRBJ2-1 TRBV2 TGTGCCAGCAGTGATTCAGGAAGCTCCTACAATGAGCAGTTCTTC CASSDSGSSYNEQFF
NA TRBD1 TRBJ1-6 TRBV6-5 TGTGCCAGCCAACAGGGGAGCTCCTATAATTCACCCCTCCACTTT CASQQGSSYNSPLHF
once TRBD1 TRBJ2-3 TRBV7-2 TGTGCCAGCAGCTTAGTTGGACAGGTCACAGATACGCAGTATTTT CASSLVGQVTDTQYF
NA TRBD2 TRBJ2-7 TRBV5-1 TGCGCCAGCAGCGTGACAGCGGGAAGAACCTACGAGCAGTACTTC CASSVTAGRTYEQYF
NA TRBD2 TRBJ2-3 TRBV5-1 TGCGCCAGCAGCCACGTAGCGGGGGGTCAGGATACGCAGTATTTT CASSHVAGGQDTQYF
NA TRBD2 TRBJ2-3 TRBV7-2 TGTGCCAGCAGCCGTAGCGGGGGGAACACAGATACGCAGTATTTT CASSRSGGNTDTQYF
once NA TRBJ1-1 TRBV2 TGTGCCAGCTGCAGGGAGCGGGGGAACACTGAAGCTTTCTTT CASCRERGNTEAFF
once NA TRBJ2-7 TRBV5-1 TGCGCCAGCAGTTCGGAGGGGTTTAGCTACGAGCAGTACTTC CASSSEGFSYEQYF